The text below deals with one TCR beta chain. Its antigen is not identified. TCRdb re-analyzed the 5' RACE reads; it lists each CDR3 protein once, without DNA. There are roughly 320,000 distinct CDR3 sequences in the sample, with approximately 5.9% held by the top ten. The sample belongs to a study of monozygotic twins with inflammatory bowel disease. Study-level results: Diversity of TCRbeta measured by inverse Simpson was lower in IBD patients than in healthy co-twins.

Germline V CDR1 and CDR2: LGHDT, YNNKEL (reference sequence). The CDR3 runs to 12 residues. Material: blood. The gene calls are TRBV3-1 and TRBJ1-2; without DNA, the TCRdb call of TRBD1 cannot be checked. The TCR was taken from a human donor with ulcerative colitis or Crohn's disease, or a healthy co-twin of an affected twin (not recorded which). The CDR3 is CASSQTASGYTF. Combining the CDR3 with reference TRBV3-1 and TRBJ1-2 gives the whole variable domain DTAVSQTPKYLVTQMGNDKSIKCEQNLGHDTMYWYKQDSKKFLKIMFSYNNKELIINETVPNRFSPKSPDKAHLNLHINSLELGDSAVYFCASSQTASGYTFGSGTRLTVV.